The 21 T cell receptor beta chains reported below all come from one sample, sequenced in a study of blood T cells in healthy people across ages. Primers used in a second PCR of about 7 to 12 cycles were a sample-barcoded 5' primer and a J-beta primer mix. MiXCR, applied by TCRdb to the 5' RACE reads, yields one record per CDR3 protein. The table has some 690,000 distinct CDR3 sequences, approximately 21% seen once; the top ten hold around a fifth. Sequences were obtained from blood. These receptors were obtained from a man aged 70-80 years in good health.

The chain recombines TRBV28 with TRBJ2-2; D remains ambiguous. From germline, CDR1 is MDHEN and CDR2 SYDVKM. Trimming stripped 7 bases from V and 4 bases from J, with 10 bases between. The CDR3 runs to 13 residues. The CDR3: CASTSSGTGELFF. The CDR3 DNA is TGTGCCAGCACAAGCTCCGGCACCGGGGAGCTGTTTTTT.

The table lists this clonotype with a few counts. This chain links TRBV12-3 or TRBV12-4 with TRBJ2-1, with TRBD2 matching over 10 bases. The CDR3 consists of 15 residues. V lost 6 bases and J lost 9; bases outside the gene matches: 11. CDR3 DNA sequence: TGTGCCAGCAGCCGAGGGTTAGCGGGAGGTAGTGAGCAGTTCTTC. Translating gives CASSRGLAGGSEQFF.

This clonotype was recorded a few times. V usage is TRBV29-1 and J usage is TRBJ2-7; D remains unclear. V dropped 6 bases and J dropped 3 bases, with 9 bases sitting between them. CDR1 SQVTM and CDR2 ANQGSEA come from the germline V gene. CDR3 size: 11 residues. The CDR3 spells CSVNYSYEQYF. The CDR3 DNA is TGCAGCGTGAATTACAGCTACGAGCAGTACTTC.

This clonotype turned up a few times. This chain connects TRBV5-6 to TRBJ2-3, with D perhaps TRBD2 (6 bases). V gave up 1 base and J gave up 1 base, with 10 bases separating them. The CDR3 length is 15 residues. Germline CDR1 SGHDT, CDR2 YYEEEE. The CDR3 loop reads CASSLLGGGTDTQYF. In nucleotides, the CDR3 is TGTGCCAGCAGCTTGCTGGGCGGGGGCACAGATACGCAGTATTTT.

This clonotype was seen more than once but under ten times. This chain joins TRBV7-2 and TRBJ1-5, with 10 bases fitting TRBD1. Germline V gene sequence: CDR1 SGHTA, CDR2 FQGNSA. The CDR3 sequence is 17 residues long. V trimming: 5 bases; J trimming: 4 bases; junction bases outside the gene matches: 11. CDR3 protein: CASSPGDRGLVNQPQHF. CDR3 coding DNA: TGTGCCAGCAGCCCCGGGGACAGGGGTCTCGTTAATCAGCCCCAGCATTTT.

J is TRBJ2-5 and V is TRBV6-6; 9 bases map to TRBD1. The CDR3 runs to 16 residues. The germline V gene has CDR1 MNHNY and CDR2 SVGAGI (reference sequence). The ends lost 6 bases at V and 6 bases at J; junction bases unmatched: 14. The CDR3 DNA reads TGTGCCAGCAGAGGGGACAGGGTAGACTATGGGAAGACCCAGTACTTC. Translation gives CASRGDRVDYGKTQYF.

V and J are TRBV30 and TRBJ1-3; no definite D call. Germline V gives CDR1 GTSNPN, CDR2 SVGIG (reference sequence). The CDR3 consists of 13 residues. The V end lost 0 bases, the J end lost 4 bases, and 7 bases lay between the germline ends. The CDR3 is CAWSVQTGNTIYF. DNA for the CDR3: TGTGCCTGGAGTGTACAGACCGGAAACACCATATATTTT.

The CDR3 sequence is CASMGDTEAFF. CDR3 DNA sequence: TGCGCCAGCATGGGGGACACTGAAGCTTTCTTT. The chain couples TRBV5-1 to TRBJ1-1, with D tentatively TRBD1 (5 bases). V gave up 6 bases and J gave up 3 bases, with 6 bases separating them. CDR3 size: 11 residues. Looked up from germline, CDR1 is SGHRS and CDR2 is YFSETQ. The full variable domain, completed using reference TRBV5-1 and TRBJ1-1, is KAGVTQTPRYLIKTRGQQVTLSCSPISGHRSVSWYQQTPGQGLQFLFEYFSETQRNKGNFPGRFSGRQFSNSRSEMNVSTLELGDSALYLCASMGDTEAFFGQGTRLTVV.

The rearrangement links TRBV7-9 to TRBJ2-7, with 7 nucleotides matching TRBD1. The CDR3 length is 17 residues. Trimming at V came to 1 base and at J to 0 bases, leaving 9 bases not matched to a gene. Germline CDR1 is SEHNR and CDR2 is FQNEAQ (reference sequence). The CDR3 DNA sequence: TGTGCCAGCAGCTTAGTCCCCGGACAGGATTTCTCCTACGAGCAGTACTTC. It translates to CASSLVPGQDFSYEQYF.

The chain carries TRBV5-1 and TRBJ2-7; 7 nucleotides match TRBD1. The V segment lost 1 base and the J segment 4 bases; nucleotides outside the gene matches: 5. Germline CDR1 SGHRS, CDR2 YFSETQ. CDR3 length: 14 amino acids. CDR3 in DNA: TGCGCCAGCAGCTTGAGGCAGGGACAGTACGAGCAGTACTTC. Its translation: CASSLRQGQYEQYF.

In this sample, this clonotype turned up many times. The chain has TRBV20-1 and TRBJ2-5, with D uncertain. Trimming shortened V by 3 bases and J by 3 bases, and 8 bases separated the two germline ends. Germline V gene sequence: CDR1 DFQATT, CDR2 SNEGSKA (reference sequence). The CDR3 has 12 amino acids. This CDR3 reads CSASDFKETQYF. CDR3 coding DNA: TGCAGTGCTAGCGACTTTAAAGAGACCCAGTACTTC.

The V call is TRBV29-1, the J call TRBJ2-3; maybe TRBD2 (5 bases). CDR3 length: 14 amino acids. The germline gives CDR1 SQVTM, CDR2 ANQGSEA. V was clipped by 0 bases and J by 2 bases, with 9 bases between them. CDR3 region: CSVEDRGTTDTQYF. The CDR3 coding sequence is TGCAGCGTTGAAGATCGGGGAACCACAGATACGCAGTATTTT.

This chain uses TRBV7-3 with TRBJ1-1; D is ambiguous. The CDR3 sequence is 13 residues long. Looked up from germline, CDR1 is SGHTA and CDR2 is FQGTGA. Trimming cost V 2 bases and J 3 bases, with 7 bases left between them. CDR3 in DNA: TGTGCCAGCAGCTTATGGAGAGACACTGAAGCTTTCTTT. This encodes CASSLWRDTEAFF.

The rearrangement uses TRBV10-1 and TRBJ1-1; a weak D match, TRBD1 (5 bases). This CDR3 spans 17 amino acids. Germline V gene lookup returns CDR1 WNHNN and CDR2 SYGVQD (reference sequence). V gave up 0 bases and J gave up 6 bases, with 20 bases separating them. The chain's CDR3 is CASSESGRTGGYAEAFF. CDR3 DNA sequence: TGCGCCAGCAGTGAGTCGGGTAGAACAGGAGGGTACGCTGAAGCTTTCTTT.

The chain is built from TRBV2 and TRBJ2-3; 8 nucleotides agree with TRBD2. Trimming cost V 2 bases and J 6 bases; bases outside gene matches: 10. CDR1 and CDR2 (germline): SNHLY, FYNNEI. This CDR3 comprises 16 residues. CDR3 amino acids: CASSEWIAGPADTQYF. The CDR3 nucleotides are TGTGCCAGCAGTGAATGGATAGCGGGGCCCGCGGATACGCAGTATTTT.

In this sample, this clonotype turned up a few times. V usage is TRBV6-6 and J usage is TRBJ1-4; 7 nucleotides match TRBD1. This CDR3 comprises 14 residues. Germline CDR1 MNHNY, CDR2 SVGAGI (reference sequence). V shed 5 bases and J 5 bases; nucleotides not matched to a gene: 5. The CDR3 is CASSPGGVNEKLFF. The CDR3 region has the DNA TGTGCCAGCAGTCCAGGGGGTGTGAATGAAAAACTGTTTTTT.

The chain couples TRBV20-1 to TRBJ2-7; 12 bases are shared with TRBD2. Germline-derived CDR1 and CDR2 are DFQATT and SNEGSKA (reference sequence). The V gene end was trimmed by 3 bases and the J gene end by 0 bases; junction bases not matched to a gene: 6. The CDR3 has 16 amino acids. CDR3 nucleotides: TGCAGTGCTAGGAGGACTAGCGGGGTCCCCTCCTACGAGCAGTACTTC. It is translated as CSARRTSGVPSYEQYF.

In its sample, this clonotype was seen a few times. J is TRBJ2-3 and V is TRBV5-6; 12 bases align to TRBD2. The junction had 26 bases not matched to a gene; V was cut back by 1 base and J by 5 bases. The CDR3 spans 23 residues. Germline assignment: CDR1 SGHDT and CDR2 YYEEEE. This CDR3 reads CASSLTLAGGPLDSSFAIDTQYF. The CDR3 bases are TGTGCCAGCAGCTTGACTCTAGCGGGAGGGCCTCTAGATTCAAGCTTCGCTATAGATACGCAGTATTTT.

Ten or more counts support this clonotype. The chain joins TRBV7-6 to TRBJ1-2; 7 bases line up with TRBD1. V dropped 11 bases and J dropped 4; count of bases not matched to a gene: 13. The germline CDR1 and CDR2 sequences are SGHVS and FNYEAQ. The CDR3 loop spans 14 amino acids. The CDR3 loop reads CACTRGQTGYGYTF. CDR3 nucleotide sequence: TGTGCCTGTACGAGGGGACAGACAGGCTATGGCTACACCTTC.

This CDR3 is CSARDWSGGHNEQFF. DNA of the CDR3: TGCAGTGCTAGAGACTGGTCGGGGGGTCACAATGAGCAGTTCTTC. The V call is TRBV20-1, the J call TRBJ2-1; 7 bases are shared with TRBD2. Germline V gene sequence: CDR1 DFQATT, CDR2 SNEGSKA (reference sequence). Trimming took 0 bases from V and 5 from J; bases not matched to a gene: 7. CDR3 length: 15 amino acids.

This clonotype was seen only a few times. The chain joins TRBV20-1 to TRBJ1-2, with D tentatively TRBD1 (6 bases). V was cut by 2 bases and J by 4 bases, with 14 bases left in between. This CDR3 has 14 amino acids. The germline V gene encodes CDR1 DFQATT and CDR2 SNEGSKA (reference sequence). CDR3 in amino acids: CSARTEDSVYGYTF. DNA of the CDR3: TGCAGTGCTAGAACCGAGGACAGTGTCTATGGCTACACCTTC.